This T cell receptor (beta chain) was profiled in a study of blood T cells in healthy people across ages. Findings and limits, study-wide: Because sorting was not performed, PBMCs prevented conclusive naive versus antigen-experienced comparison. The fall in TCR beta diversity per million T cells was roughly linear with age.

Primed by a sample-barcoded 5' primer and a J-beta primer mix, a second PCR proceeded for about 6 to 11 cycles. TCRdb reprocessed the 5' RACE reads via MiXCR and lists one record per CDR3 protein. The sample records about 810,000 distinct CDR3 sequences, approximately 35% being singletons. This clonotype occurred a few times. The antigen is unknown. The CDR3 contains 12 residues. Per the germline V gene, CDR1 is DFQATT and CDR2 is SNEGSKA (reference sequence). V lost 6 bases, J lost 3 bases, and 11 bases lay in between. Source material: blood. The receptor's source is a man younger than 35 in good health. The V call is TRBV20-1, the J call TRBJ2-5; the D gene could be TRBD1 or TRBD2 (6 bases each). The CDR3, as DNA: TGCAGTGCGCCGGAGGGGGAAGAGACCCAGTACTTC. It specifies CSAPEGEETQYF.